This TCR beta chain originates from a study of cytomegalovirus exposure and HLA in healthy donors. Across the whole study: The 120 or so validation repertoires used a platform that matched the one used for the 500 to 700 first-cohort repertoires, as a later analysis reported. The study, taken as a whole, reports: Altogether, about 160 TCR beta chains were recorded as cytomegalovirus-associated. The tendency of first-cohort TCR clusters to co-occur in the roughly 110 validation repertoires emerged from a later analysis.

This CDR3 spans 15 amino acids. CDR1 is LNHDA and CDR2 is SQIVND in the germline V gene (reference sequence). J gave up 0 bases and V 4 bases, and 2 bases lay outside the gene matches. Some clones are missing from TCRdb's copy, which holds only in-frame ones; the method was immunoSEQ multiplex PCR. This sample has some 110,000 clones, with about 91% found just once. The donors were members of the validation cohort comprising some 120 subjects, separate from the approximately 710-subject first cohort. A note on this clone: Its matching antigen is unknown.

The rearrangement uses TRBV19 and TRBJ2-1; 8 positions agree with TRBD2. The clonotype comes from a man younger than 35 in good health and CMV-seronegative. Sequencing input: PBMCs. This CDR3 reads CASSKLADSYNEQFF. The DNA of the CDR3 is TGTGCCAGTAGTAAACTAGCGGACTCCTACAATGAGCAGTTCTTC.